A selection of T cell receptor beta chains follows, all from one sample in a study of synovial regulatory T cells in juvenile arthritis. Only in-frame clones appear in the TCRdb table, and some are missing; sequencing was by immunoSEQ multiplex PCR. In all, the sample yields around 10,000 clones. Sequences were obtained from Treg cells from blood. The receptors originated from a donor aged 2-30 years with juvenile idiopathic arthritis. Both conserved end residues are part of each CDR3. Clone size is stated in some rows and not others, as once, few, many or a class when expanded.

V	size	J	CDR3
TRBV2	medium-sized	TRBJ1-2	CASRETGVPYGYTF
TRBV5-8	-	TRBJ1-1	CASSYIYRGAFF
TRBV6-5	-	TRBJ2-7	CASTAEGSSYEQYF
TRBV6-7	-	TRBJ1-5	CASSYPTAQLNQPQHF
TRBV4-3	-	TRBJ2-7	CASSQLTGYEQYF
TRBV6-6	-	TRBJ1-3	CASRAGQGEDTIYF
TRBV5-1	-	TRBJ2-7	CASSPPRAGSNYEQYF
TRBV5-4	-	TRBJ2-3	CASAFLGLATSTDTQYF
TRBV10-3	-	TRBJ1-6	CAIAPKTDSPLHF
TRBV2	-	TRBJ2-7	CASSEYRGRSYEQYF
TRBV29-1	-	TRBJ1-4	CSVQGPGGDEKLFF
TRBV19	-	TRBJ1-2	CASNGDYGYTF
TRBV4-3	-	TRBJ1-4	CASSQGGQLNEKLFF
TRBV7-7	-	TRBJ2-1	CASSSGRGLGPDEQFF
TRBV6-6	-	TRBJ1-2	CASSPGHIGGYTF
TRBV4-1	-	TRBJ2-7	CASSQMVQVGYEQYF
TRBV11-3	-	TRBJ1-1	CASSFSLNTEAFF
TRBV7-9	-	TRBJ2-1	CASSLALDHNEQFF
TRBV7-6	-	TRBJ1-4	CASSRGRGDEKLFF
TRBV7-9	-	TRBJ1-2	CASSLGRDYYGYTF
TRBV5-1	-	TRBJ2-7	CASSLGRSYEQYF
TRBV2	-	TRBJ1-4	CASSPNTEWGEKLFF